This paragraph covers one T cell receptor beta chain sequence. No cognate antigen has been identified for it. Base quality data are lacking; no much larger clone is found one base away. The sample belongs to a study of human T cells and chemical hapten exposure (dated by TCRdb to 2020 to 2023). General notes on the study: For sensitization, 2% DPC in acetone was applied to a roughly 2 cm by roughly 2 cm area of upper inner arm skin. Throughout the study period of around 25 weeks, patients also received therapeutic DPC doses to the scalp every week. Patch testing was done on the upper back using Finn chambers containing 0.01% DPC, and results were scored after 6 days according to International Contact Dermatitis Research Group standards. The patient cohort, mostly female, included alopecia areata with under or over 50% scalp involvement, alopecia totalis and alopecia universalis. Libraries were combined into a pool for sequencing, and differences in TCR yield between samples came mainly from small differences in library volumes within the pool. This study followed changes in the peripheral blood TCR repertoire in vivo during primary and secondary sensitization of alopecia patients to the hapten diphenylcyclopropenone (DPC). Patient blood was sampled pre-sensitization (week 0) and at 2, 6 and about 24 weeks after DPC sensitization. Under 30 alopecia patients gave blood for TCR sequencing at one to four time points (pre-sensitization, 2, 6 and 24 weeks). Broad study findings and their caveats: The number of PT1 expanded TCRs positively correlated with patch test score, significant at thresholds 8, 16 and 32 but not 4. Alopecia, a presumed autoimmune disease, was present in all patients, so the immune response of the patients might differ from that of healthy individuals. After repeated subsampling, the strength of the expansion versus patch-test correlation and the threshold at which it became significant changed. Expanded TCRs formed significantly more large CDR3 similarity clusters than pre-sensitization or healthy control sets, consistent with antigen-driven responses. DPC sensitization did not change how many TCRs were above 1 in 1000 frequency, and no evidence was found of alterations in global repertoire structure.

What the time point label conveys for this sample: pre-sensitization, week 0. What this sample's treatment or condition label stands for: therapeutic diphenylcyclopropenone sensitization with weekly scalp DPC. At each patch-test visit, blood was drawn before the patch test was applied. To be eligible, patients had to be aged 18 to 70, diagnosed with alopecia and judged suitable for DPC therapy, while pregnant patients were excluded. Total RNA was extracted from unfractionated whole blood that had been collected in Tempus Blood RNA tubes. The CDR3 sequence holds 14 residues, the cysteine and phenylalanine included. The retained sequence is limited to the CDR3, 42 bases, with the frame set at the first base. Sequences MNHEY (CDR1) and SVGAGI (CDR2) are obtained from the germline V gene. V drops 2 bases and J drops 1 base, leaving 8 bases in between. Library preparation used RACE. The listed sequencing device is NextSeq 500. During library preparation, unique molecular identifiers were attached to individual cDNA molecules so that TCRs could be counted quantitatively and reproducibly. For every blood RNA sample, sequencing covered both the TCR alpha and TCR beta chains. On the study's bioinformatics: Samples had a median of roughly 99,000 TCRs, with a range from roughly 20,000 to 700,000. V, J and CDR3 annotation of the TCR reads was performed with the Decombinator software suite. For the PS versus PT1 abundance plots, all samples were subsampled to the same number of TCRs (28,000). TCRs were defined as expanded if absent before sensitization and observed at least eight times at the 2-week time point. The public reads were reanalyzed by TCRdb: fastp trimming at Q25, MiXCR alignment, in-frame beta chains only. Records with the same CDR3 protein are collapsed into one entry carrying the most frequent genes and DNA. TCRdb's processing, not the authors', yielded these V and J calls. The sample records roughly 38,000 distinct CDR3 sequences, approximately 13% of which are singletons. Clones ranked in the top ten supply approximately 5.3% of the sample.

The chain is made from TRBV6-5 and TRBJ2-5; the D gene is possibly TRBD1 or TRBD2, with 5 bases matching each. The clonotype comes from a woman between 25 and 40 years old with alopecia areata. Some clones in this sample may be carry-over from other donors' samples. The specimen was whole blood, collected in connection with sensitization to the hapten diphenylcyclopropenone (DPC). CDR3 region: CASSYGGAQETQYF. The nucleotide sequence reads TGTGCCAGCAGTTACGGGGGAGCCCAAGAGACCCAGTACTTC.